These 24 T cell receptor beta chains were all obtained from the same sample, sequenced in a study of identical twins. MiXCR, run by TCRdb on the 5' RACE reads, gives a single entry per CDR3 protein. The sample lists 350,000 to 500,000 distinct CDR3 sequences, less than 20% occurring once. Source material: naive T cells sorted from blood. All receptors derive from a man aged 45 to 65 in good health.

The chain recombines TRBV6-2 or TRBV6-3 with TRBJ2-5; D call uncertain. Germline CDR1 MNHEY, CDR2 SVGEGT. With 4 bases removed from V and 9 bases from J, the gap between germline ends came to 9 bases. The CDR3 is made up of 11 amino acids. For the CDR3, the DNA is TGTGCCAGCAGTTCCGTCCGGGCCCAGTACTTC. Its translation: CASSSVRAQYF.

Here the CDR3 reads CSASRGNRQETQYF. The CDR3 nucleotides read TGCAGTGCTAGTAGGGGCAATCGACAAGAGACCCAGTACTTC. The V call is TRBV20-1, the J call TRBJ2-5; possibly TRBD1 for D (5 bases). CDR1 and CDR2 (germline): DFQATT, SNEGSKA (reference sequence). This CDR3 comprises 14 residues. With 3 bases removed from V and 2 bases from J, the gap between germline ends came to 13 bases.

The genes are TRBV28 and TRBJ2-7, with TRBD2 as a possible D gene (7 bases). The CDR3 loop spans 12 amino acids. Looked up from germline, CDR1 is MDHEN and CDR2 is SYDVKM. V was trimmed by 7 bases and J by 9 bases, leaving 16 bases between them. In DNA, the CDR3 is TGTGCCAGCACCACGGGGGGCAAATCGCAGTACTTC. Translated: CASTTGGKSQYF.

The chain links TRBV28 to TRBJ2-1; 7 nucleotides align to TRBD2. The trim removed 6 bases at V and 1 base at J, leaving 6 bases unmatched. CDR3 size: 15 residues. Germline loops: CDR1 MDHEN, CDR2 SYDVKM. Here the CDR3 reads CASRREPLSYNEQFF. CDR3 coding DNA: TGTGCCAGCAGGCGGGAGCCCCTATCCTACAATGAGCAGTTCTTC.

This clonotype was counted only a few times. The chain recombines TRBV7-2 with TRBJ2-7; 8 nucleotides line up with TRBD2. The CDR3 totals 16 residues. Germline V lookup: CDR1 SGHTA, CDR2 FQGNSA. V shed 1 base and J 1 base; nucleotides not matched to a gene: 6. In DNA form, the CDR3 reads TGTGCCAGCAGCTTAGTGGGCGGGAGGAGTTCCTACGAGCAGTACTTC. Translating gives CASSLVGGRSSYEQYF.

This clonotype was found many times. The chain carries TRBV13 and TRBJ1-2; D not resolved. CDR1 PRHDT and CDR2 FYEKMQ come from the germline V gene (reference sequence). Trimming removed 4 bases at V and 5 bases at J, with 8 bases between. This CDR3 contains 12 residues. The DNA for the CDR3 is TGTGCCAGCAGCTACGAGGGATATGGCTACACCTTC. Amino acids: CASSYEGYGYTF. The whole variable domain, remainder taken from reference TRBV13 and TRBJ1-2, is AAGVIQSPRHLIKEKRETATLKCYPIPRHDTVYWYQQGPGQDPQFLISFYEKMQSDKGSIPDRFSAQQFSDYHSELNMSSLELGDSALYFCASSYEGYGYTFGSGTRLTVV.

The rearrangement uses TRBV5-1 and TRBJ2-7; unclear D gene. Germline assignment: CDR1 SGHRS and CDR2 YFSETQ. The length of the CDR3 is 13 residues. Trimming took off 1 base at V and 4 bases at J, with 9 bases between the two ends. CDR3 coding DNA: TGCGCCAGCAGCTTGCAAGAAGGGTACGAGCAGTACTTC. Its translation is CASSLQEGYEQYF.

This clonotype was seen many times. The chain recombines TRBV6-1 with TRBJ2-1, with 8 bases lining up with TRBD1. V lost 7 bases to trimming and J lost 0 bases; unmatched junction nucleotides: 5. There are 15 residues in the CDR3. Germline V CDR1 and CDR2: MNHNS, SASEGT. The CDR3: CASKAGTGSYNEQFF. The CDR3 DNA reads as TGTGCCAGCAAAGCCGGGACAGGCTCCTACAATGAGCAGTTCTTC.

The chain carries TRBV7-6 and TRBJ2-1, with D maybe TRBD2 (5 bases). The germline CDR1 and CDR2 sequences are SGHVS and FNYEAQ. The germline V and J ends were trimmed by 5 bases and 1 base, with 12 bases remaining between them. CDR3 length equals 15 residues. In DNA form, the CDR3 reads TGTGCCAGCAGCCCCATCCTAGCATCCTACAATGAGCAGTTCTTC. Translated: CASSPILASYNEQFF.

The chain couples TRBV20-1 to TRBJ2-7; possibly TRBD2 for D (6 bases). The V and J ends lost 7 bases and 4 bases respectively, with 17 bases between them. Germline CDR1 reads DFQATT; CDR2 reads SNEGSKA (reference sequence). CDR3 length equals 13 residues. The CDR3 nucleotides read TGCAGTGTTACGGGACTTAGCGGATACGAGCAGTACTTC. This codes for CSVTGLSGYEQYF.

This clonotype was observed a few times. The chain couples TRBV10-3 to TRBJ1-6; 9 bases match TRBD1. The CDR3 is 15 residues long. Trimming removed 5 bases from V and 5 bases from J; junction bases left unmatched: 4. In germline, CDR1 is ENHRY, CDR2 SYGVKD. The CDR3 DNA follows: TGTGCCATCAGTTCGGGACAGGGAGATAATTCACCCCTCCACTTT. It yields the protein CAISSGQGDNSPLHF.

This clonotype was observed a few times. V usage is TRBV7-7 and J usage is TRBJ2-2; 8 bases line up with TRBD1. CDR1 and CDR2 (germline): SSHAT, FNYEAQ (reference sequence). After removal of 6 bases from V and 0 bases from J, the junction contained 6 bases not matched to a gene. The CDR3 has 16 residues. The chain's CDR3 is CASRSTTGANTGELFF. In nucleotides, the CDR3 is TGTGCCAGCAGGTCCACGACAGGGGCGAACACCGGGGAGCTGTTTTTT.

This clonotype appeared many times. The chain has TRBV12-3 or TRBV12-4 and TRBJ2-1; D uncertain. CDR3 size: 11 residues. V lost 3 bases to trimming and J lost 6 bases, with 3 bases between them. CDR3 amino acids: CASSFGNEQFF. In DNA form, the CDR3 reads TGTGCCAGCAGTTTCGGCAATGAGCAGTTCTTC.

This clonotype was counted at least ten times. J is TRBJ2-1 and V is TRBV6-2 or TRBV6-3; D perhaps matches TRBD1 (5 bases). The CDR3 is made up of 12 amino acids. The germline V gene encodes CDR1 MNHEY and CDR2 SVGEGT. Trimming left V 6 bases short and J 6 bases short, with 9 bases between. The CDR3 sequence is CASRTTVNEQFF. The CDR3 DNA is TGTGCCAGCAGAACGACAGTCAATGAGCAGTTCTTC.

This clonotype has a count of ten or more. The chain carries TRBV4-3 and TRBJ2-3; 8 nucleotides line up with TRBD2. V gave up 0 bases and J gave up 7 bases; unmatched junction bases: 9. Germline-derived CDR1 and CDR2 are LGHNA and YSLEER. The CDR3 loop spans 16 amino acids. CDR3 sequence: CASSQELAGFSHTQYF. The CDR3 DNA reads as TGCGCCAGCAGCCAAGAATTAGCGGGATTTAGTCATACGCAGTATTTT.

There are a few counts of this clonotype. This chain uses TRBV3-1 with TRBJ1-5; D remains unclear. This CDR3 is 13 amino acids long. V was trimmed by 0 bases and J by 3 bases, leaving 3 bases between them. The germline V gene encodes CDR1 LGHDT and CDR2 YNNKEL (reference sequence). The CDR3 spells CASSQEYNQPQHF. The CDR3 DNA sequence: TGTGCCAGCAGCCAAGAATACAATCAGCCCCAGCATTTT.

This clonotype was detected ten times or more. This chain links TRBV20-1 with TRBJ2-7, with a possible D match to TRBD2 (5 bases). Trimming took 6 bases from V and 3 from J, leaving 15 bases between them. From germline, CDR1 is DFQATT and CDR2 SNEGSKA (reference sequence). The CDR3 length is 13 residues. The CDR3 is CSAAVSGNYEQYF. CDR3 DNA sequence: TGCAGTGCAGCGGTCTCGGGTAACTACGAGCAGTACTTC.

Ten or more counts support this clonotype. The chain uses TRBV20-1 and TRBJ2-1; 7 nucleotides agree with TRBD1. The CDR3 has 13 residues. The V and J ends lost 4 bases and 3 bases, in that order; junction bases with no gene match: 3. Looked up from germline, CDR1 is DFQATT and CDR2 is SNEGSKA (reference sequence). The CDR3 DNA reads TGCAGTGCTATCCGGGACAGCTACAATGAGCAGTTCTTC. Protein product: CSAIRDSYNEQFF.

This rearrangement joins TRBV28 to TRBJ2-7, with D perhaps being TRBD1 or TRBD2 (5 bases each). The CDR3 spans 15 residues. V dropped 3 bases and J dropped 3 bases, with 15 bases sitting between them. Germline V gene lookup returns CDR1 MDHEN and CDR2 SYDVKM. The chain's CDR3 is CASSLGDGLFYEQYF. Here the CDR3 DNA reads TGTGCCAGCAGTTTGGGGGACGGATTATTCTACGAGCAGTACTTC.

The chain uses TRBV2 and TRBJ2-3; TRBD1 might be the D (5 bases). The V end was cut by 3 bases, the J end by 6 bases, with 13 bases between. CDR1 and CDR2 from the germline V gene are SNHLY and FYNNEI. CDR3 length equals 14 residues. The CDR3 DNA reads TGTGCCAGCAGTGAGATTTCAGGGATCGATACGCAGTATTTT. As protein: CASSEISGIDTQYF.

This clonotype appeared many times. The chain combines TRBV5-1 with TRBJ2-7; no clear D. Germline CDR1 reads SGHRS; CDR2 reads YFSETQ. V gave up 4 bases and J gave up 3 bases, with 17 bases separating them. This CDR3 region has 15 residues. The CDR3 loop is CASSTPNKVGYEQYF. CDR3 DNA sequence: TGCGCCAGCAGCACGCCCAATAAGGTCGGCTACGAGCAGTACTTC.

This clonotype has a count of ten or more. This rearrangement joins TRBV15 to TRBJ2-2; 9 bases fit TRBD2. CDR3 length: 18 residues. CDR1 is LNHNV, CDR2 YYDKDF, per germline (reference sequence). V shed 5 bases, J shed 1 base, and the junction held 11 bases outside the gene matches. CDR3 bases: TGTGCCACCAGCGCCATCGCGGGGGGGGGCAGGAACACCGGGGAGCTGTTTTTT. Protein: CATSAIAGGGRNTGELFF. Drawing the rest from reference TRBV15 and TRBJ2-2, the complete variable domain is DAMVIQNPRYQVTQFGKPVTLSCSQTLNHNVMYWYQQKSSQAPKLLFHYYDKDFNNEADTPDNFQSRRPNTSFCFLDIRSPGLGDTAMYLCATSAIAGGGRNTGELFFGEGSRLTVL.

This clonotype was counted a few times. V is TRBV12-3 or TRBV12-4 and J is TRBJ1-3; maybe TRBD1 (5 bases). Deletions cut 7 bases from V and 2 bases from J, with 9 bases between. This CDR3 has 13 amino acids. CDR3 sequence reads: CASNWGPGNTIYF. CDR3 in DNA: TGTGCCAGCAATTGGGGACCTGGAAACACCATATATTTT.

This clonotype has more than one count but fewer than ten. V is TRBV5-1 and J is TRBJ2-7, with D tentatively TRBD1 or TRBD2 (6 bases each). The germline CDR1 and CDR2 sequences are SGHRS and YFSETQ. Trimming took off 4 bases at V and 5 bases at J, with 19 bases between the two ends. The CDR3 has 15 residues. CDR3 DNA sequence: TGCGCCAGCAGCGCATGGAAGAGGAGGGGGGACGAGCAGTACTTC. This sequence encodes CASSAWKRRGDEQYF.